This section outlines one TCR beta chain sequence together with its context. As yet, its antigen is unknown. Each gene name is a mouse one. Sequencing ends 4 residues short of the CDR3 end; the germline J gene provides the rest. Other DNA variants within this sample encode the same CDR3. Extraction of RNA preceded its reverse transcription into cDNA, which served as the sequencing template. Produced via immunoSEQ multiplex PCR; TCRdb's table is partial and in-frame only. The sample holds over 250,000 clones, and no clone turns up only once. These data are taken from a study of CD8+ T cells in alopecia areata. Looking at the study overall: Female C3H/HeJ recipients aged about 7-11 weeks got skin from C3H/HeJ graft donors aged about 6-13 months that had spontaneous alopecia.

Using CD4, CD8alpha, NKG2D, NKG2ACE and other markers, pooled cutaneous lymph node cells were sorted. Points from the study as a whole: Higher clonality than in normal scalp was seen in lesional scalp, especially alopecia totalis/universalis.

CDR1 and CDR2 from the germline V gene are NNHNN and SYGAGS (reference sequence). CDR3 length: 14 residues. The V and J ends lost 2 bases and 0 bases, in that order; junction bases with no gene match: 2. V and J are TRBV13-2 and TRBJ2-7; TRBD2 aligns across 7 bases. The origin of this receptor is a C3H/HeJ mouse with alopecia areata. The mouse strain carries the MHC haplotype H2-k. What was sequenced was CD4+ T cells sorted from a lymph node. This chain's CDR3 is CASGEGGVSYEQYF. The CDR3 bases that were read are TGTGCCAGCGGTGAGGGGGGGGTCTCCTAT.